The T cell receptor beta chain under discussion was sequenced for a study of shared clonotypes between healthy human individuals. About the research overall: Each donor had three CD4 naive, three CD4 memory, two CD8 naive and one CD8 memory plate.

Trimming at V came to 1 base and at J to 14 bases, leaving 10 bases not matched to a gene. The germline V gene encodes CDR1 GTSNPN and CDR2 SVGIG (reference sequence). This CDR3 is 12 amino acids long. General study findings and limits: Rarefaction gave evidence that sorted-subset sequencing remained incomplete despite large depth. It was the non-shared clonotypes that had lower generation probabilities than clonotypes shared by all four donors. Estimated richness values were generally larger in naive subsets than in memory subsets.

Worth noting for this clone: Its target is unknown.

The protocol was immunoSEQ multiplex PCR, while the TCRdb copy is restricted to in-frame clones and leaves out a portion. Of some 630,000 clones in the sample, roughly 95% are singletons; the top ten hold 0.095% to 0.13%. Positively selected for CCR7, the CD45RO-negative cells used as naive CD8 cells excluded terminally differentiated effector memory CD45RA+ cells. The receptor was derived from a woman under 40 in good health. Source material: naive CD8+ T cells sorted from blood. The V gene is TRBV30, the J gene TRBJ1-2; 7 bases map to TRBD1. This chain's CDR3 is CAWSGWRGPNTF. CDR3 DNA: TGTGCCTGGAGTGGATGGAGGGGGCCAAATACCTTC.